This T cell receptor beta chain was observed in a study of spatial heterogeneity in lung cancer (dated by TCRdb to 2018 to 2020). For the study in its entirety: More beta-chain than alpha-chain transcripts were consistently detected, likely reflecting higher beta-chain transcript abundance. At surgery, some 220 tumor regions, 61 to 65 matched nontumor lung samples and about 56 PBMC samples were TCR-sequenced for both alpha and beta chains. Nonsynonymous mutation counts, determined by whole-exome sequencing of tumor tissue, were related to TCR repertoire features. The study quantitatively compared TCR alpha and beta repertoires across multiple tumor regions, matched nontumor lung and blood in non-small cell lung cancer. In the raw uncorrected reads, each unique combination of TCR and UMI appeared more than ten times on average.

Overall study results and their limits: Ubiquitous expanded tumor TCRs were found in blood more often at tumor resection than at routine follow-up. Confirming at a functional level the hypothesis that regional TCRs recognize regional mutations was considered to require additional single-cell paired TCR alpha and beta sequencing.

The germline V gene provides CDR1 ENHRY and CDR2 SYGVKD. V is pared back by 3 bases and J by 1 base, with 12 bases lying between the germline termini. The CDR3 holds 15 amino acids from the cysteine to the phenylalanine. The only DNA kept is the CDR3, 45 bases in frame from the first base. The time point label on this specimen signifies: sample taken at primary tumor resection. Whole RNA extracted from tumor and nontumor lung tissue, or from cryopreserved PBMC samples, was used for TCR sequencing without cell sorting. Samples were obtained from about 75 patients with early-stage, untreated non-small cell lung cancer from the lung TRACERx cohort. Only patients for whom sufficient RNA was available from at least two tumor regions were selected for TCR sequencing. Library generation was performed with 5' RACE. For sequencing, a NextSeq 500 was employed. To allow correction of PCR and sequencing errors, the TCR library protocol tagged every TCR cDNA molecule with a unique molecular identifier. The study's processing was this. TCR identification, UMI-based error correction and CDR3 extraction were performed with Decombinator tools. Expanded TCRs were defined as those above a frequency of 2 per 1,000, corresponding to the top 1% of the tumor frequency distribution. Rényi diversity was computed with the R vegan package after subsampling each repertoire 100 times to 5,000 TCRs. CDR3 similarity networks were built from amino acid triplet string-kernel similarity, with CDR3s being connected when pairwise similarity was above 0.82. TCRdb trimmed public reads at Q25 via fastp, called clones via MiXCR and kept in-frame beta chains. Identical CDR3 proteins give one entry, which carries the most common genes and DNA. The V and J calls come from TCRdb's annotation, not from the publication. The sample profile shows around 63,000 distinct CDR3 sequences; less than 10% of them were found once. The ten most abundant clones make up over 12% of the sample.

Details on this clonotype: Its cognate antigen has yet to be identified. One base away there is no much larger clone; base qualities are not given.

The sequencing used PBMCs, collected at surgery. The chain is encoded by TRBV10-3 joined to TRBJ1-1; TRBD1 is a weak D gene call, 5 bases matching. The receptor was isolated from a female donor with early-stage non-small cell lung cancer. The CDR3: CAISEMGGKNTEAFF. The bases read TGTGCCATCAGTGAAATGGGGGGAAAGAACACTGAAGCTTTCTTT.